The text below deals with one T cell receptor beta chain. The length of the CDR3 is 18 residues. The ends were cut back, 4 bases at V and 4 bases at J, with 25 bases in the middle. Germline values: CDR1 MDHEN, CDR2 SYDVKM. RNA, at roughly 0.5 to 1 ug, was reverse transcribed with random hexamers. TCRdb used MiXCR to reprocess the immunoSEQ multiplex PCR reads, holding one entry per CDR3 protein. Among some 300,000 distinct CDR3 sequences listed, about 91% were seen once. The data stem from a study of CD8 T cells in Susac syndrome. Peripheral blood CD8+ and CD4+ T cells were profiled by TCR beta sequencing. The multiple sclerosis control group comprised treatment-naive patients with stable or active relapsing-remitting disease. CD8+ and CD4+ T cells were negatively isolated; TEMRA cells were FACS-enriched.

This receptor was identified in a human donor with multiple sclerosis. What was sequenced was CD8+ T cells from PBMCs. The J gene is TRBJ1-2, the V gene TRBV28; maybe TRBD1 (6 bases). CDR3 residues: CASSSTGQPEPPGYGYTF. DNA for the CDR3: TGTGCCAGCAGTTCGACCGGACAGCCGGAACCTCCTGGCTATGGCTACACCTTC.